This T cell receptor (beta chain) was obtained from a study of blood T cell repertoires in COVID-19. Clones were read by immunoSEQ multiplex PCR, and TCRdb kept only the in-frame ones, dropping some. The sample shows 250,000 to 300,000 clones, about 89% of them seen only once. Germline CDR1 is DFQATT and CDR2 is SNEGSKA (reference sequence). J lost 2 bases, V lost 3 bases, and 7 bases had no gene match. The CDR3 consists of 14 residues. Input material: peripheral blood. The rearrangement links TRBV20-1 to TRBJ2-7; 7 nucleotides agree with TRBD1. The receptor was derived from a woman aged 55-69 years with acute or convalescent COVID-19. CDR3 DNA sequence: TGCAGTGCTAGTAGACAGGGAGTAACCTACGAGCAGTACTTC. It yields the protein CSASRQGVTYEQYF.